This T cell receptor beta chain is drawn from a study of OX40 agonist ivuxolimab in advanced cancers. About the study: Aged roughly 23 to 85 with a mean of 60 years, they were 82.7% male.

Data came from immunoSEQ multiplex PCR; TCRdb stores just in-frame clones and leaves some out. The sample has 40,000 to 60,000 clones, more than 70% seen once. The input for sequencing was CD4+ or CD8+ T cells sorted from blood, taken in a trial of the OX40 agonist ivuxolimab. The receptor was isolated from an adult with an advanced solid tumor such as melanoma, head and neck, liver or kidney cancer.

Written as DNA, the CDR3 is TGTGCCAGCAGTTTACGGGATTACGACAGCCACTCTGGAAACACCATATATTTT. This encodes CASSLRDYDSHSGNTIYF. The chain carries TRBV28 and TRBJ1-3; D is possibly TRBD1 (5 bases). Per germline, CDR1 MDHEN and CDR2 SYDVKM. Trimming took off 2 bases at V and 0 bases at J, with 17 bases between the two ends. CDR3 length: 18 amino acids.